Detailed here is one T cell receptor beta chain. This entry comes from a study of blood T cell repertoires in COVID-19. Study overall: PBMCs, B-cell-depleted T cells, or T cells were the source of the cDNA or gDNA that made up the material.

The germline V gene encodes CDR1 MDHEN and CDR2 SYDVKM. Deletions cut 5 bases from V and 4 bases from J, with 8 bases between. The CDR3 totals 12 residues. TCRdb's table, derived via immunoSEQ multiplex PCR, lists solely in-frame clones and lacks some. Here the sample spans approximately 240,000 clones, around four fifths being singletons. Sequenced sample: peripheral blood. The source is a middle-aged woman with active or convalescent COVID-19. V and J are TRBV28 and TRBJ1-2; TRBD1 is a possible D gene (6 bases). Here the CDR3 reads CASSPDSYGYTF. The CDR3 bases are TGTGCCAGCAGTCCGGACAGCTATGGCTACACCTTC.